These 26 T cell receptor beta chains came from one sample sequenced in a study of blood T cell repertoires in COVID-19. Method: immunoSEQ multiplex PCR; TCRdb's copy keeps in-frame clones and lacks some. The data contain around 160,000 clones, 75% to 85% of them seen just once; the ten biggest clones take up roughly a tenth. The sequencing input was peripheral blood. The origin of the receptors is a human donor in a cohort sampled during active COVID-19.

The CDR3 loop is CASSLQLAGGLTDTQYF. CDR3 nucleotides: TGTGCCAGCAGCTTACAACTAGCGGGGGGGCTAACCGATACGCAGTATTTT. The chain recombines TRBV5-5 with TRBJ2-3, with 13 bases matching TRBD2. The V and J ends lost 2 bases and 6 bases, in that order; junction bases with no gene match: 9. The CDR3 is 17 residues long. Germline CDR1 SGHKS, CDR2 YYEKEE (reference sequence).

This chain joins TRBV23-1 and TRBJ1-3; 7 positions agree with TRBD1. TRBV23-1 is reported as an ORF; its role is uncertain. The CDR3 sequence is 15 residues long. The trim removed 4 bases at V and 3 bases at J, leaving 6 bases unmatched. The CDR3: CASSLPGGGGNTIYF. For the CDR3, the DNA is TGCGCCAGCAGTCTCCCAGGGGGAGGTGGAAACACCATATATTTT.

Here the CDR3 reads CASSQEHVSYEQYF. The CDR3 DNA sequence: TGTGCCAGCAGCCAAGAACACGTATCCTACGAGCAGTACTTC. The chain uses TRBV14 and TRBJ2-7; D unclear. Trimming took off 0 bases at V and 1 base at J, with 7 bases between the two ends. CDR3 size: 14 residues. Germline V gives CDR1 SGHDN, CDR2 FVKESK.

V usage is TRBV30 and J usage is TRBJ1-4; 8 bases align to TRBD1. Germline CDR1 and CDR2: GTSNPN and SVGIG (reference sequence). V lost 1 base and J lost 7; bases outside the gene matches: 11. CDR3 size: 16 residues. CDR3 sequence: CAWSAPRQGKSEKLFF. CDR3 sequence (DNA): TGTGCCTGGAGTGCCCCTCGACAGGGGAAGAGTGAAAAACTGTTTTTT.

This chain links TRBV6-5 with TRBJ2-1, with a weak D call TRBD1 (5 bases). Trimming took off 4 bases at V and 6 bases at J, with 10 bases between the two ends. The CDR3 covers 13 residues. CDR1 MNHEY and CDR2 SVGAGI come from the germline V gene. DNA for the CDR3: TGTGCCAGCAGTTTCGCAGGGCCCAATGAGCAGTTCTTC. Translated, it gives CASSFAGPNEQFF.

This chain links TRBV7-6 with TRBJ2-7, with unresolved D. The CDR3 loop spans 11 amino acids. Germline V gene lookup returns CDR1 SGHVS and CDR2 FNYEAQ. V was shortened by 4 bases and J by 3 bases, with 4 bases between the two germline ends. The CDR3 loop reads CASSSHYEQYF. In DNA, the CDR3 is TGTGCCAGCAGCTCCCACTACGAGCAGTACTTC. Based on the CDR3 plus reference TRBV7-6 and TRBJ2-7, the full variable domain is GAGVSQSPRYKVTKRGQDVALRCDPISGHVSLYWYRQALGQGPEFLTYFNYEAQQDKSGLPNDRFSAERPEGSISTLTIQRTEQRDSAMYRCASSSHYEQYFGPGTRLTVT.

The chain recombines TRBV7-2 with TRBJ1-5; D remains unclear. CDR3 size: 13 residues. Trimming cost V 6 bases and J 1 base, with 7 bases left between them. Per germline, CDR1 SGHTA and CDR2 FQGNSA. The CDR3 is CASRTGSNQPQHF. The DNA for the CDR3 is TGTGCCAGCAGAACGGGGAGCAATCAGCCCCAGCATTTT.

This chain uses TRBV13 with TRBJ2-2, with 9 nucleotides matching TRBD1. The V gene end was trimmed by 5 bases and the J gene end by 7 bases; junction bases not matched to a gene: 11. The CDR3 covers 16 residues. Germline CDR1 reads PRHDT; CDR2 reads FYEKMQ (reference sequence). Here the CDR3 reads CASSLRTGARNGELFF. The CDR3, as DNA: TGTGCCAGCAGCCTAAGGACAGGGGCTAGAAACGGGGAGCTGTTTTTT.

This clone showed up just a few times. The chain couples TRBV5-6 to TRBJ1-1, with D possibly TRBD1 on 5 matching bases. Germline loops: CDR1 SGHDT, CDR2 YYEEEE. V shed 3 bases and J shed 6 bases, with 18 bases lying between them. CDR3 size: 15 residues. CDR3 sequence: CASSSGGAGRSEAFF. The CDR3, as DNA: TGTGCCAGCAGCTCGGGAGGCGCAGGGAGGTCTGAAGCTTTCTTT. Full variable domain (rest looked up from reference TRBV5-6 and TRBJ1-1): DAGVTQSPTHLIKTRGQQVTLRCSPKSGHDTVSWYQQALGQGPQFIFQYYEEEERQRGNFPDRFSGHQFPNYSSELNVNALLLGDSALYLCASSSGGAGRSEAFFGQGTRLTVV.

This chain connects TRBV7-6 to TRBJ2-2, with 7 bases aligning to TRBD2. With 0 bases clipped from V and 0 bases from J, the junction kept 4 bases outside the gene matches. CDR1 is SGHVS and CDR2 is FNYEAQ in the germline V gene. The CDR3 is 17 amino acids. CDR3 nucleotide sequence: TGTGCCAGCAGCTTAGCCGCGGGGGTTCCGAACACCGGGGAGCTGTTTTTT. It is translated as CASSLAAGVPNTGELFF.

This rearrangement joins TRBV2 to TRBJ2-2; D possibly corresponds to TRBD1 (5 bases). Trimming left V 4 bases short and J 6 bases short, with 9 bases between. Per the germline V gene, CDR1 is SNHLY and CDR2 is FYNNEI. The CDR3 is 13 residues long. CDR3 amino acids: CASSVQGAGELFF. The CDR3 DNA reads TGTGCCAGCAGTGTCCAGGGTGCCGGGGAGCTGTTTTTT.

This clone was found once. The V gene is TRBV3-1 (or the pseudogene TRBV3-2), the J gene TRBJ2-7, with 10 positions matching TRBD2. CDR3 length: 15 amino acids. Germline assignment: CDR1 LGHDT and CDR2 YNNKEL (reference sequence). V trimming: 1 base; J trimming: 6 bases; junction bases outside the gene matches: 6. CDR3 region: CASSQGSSGSLEQYF. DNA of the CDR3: TGTGCCAGCAGCCAAGGGTCTAGCGGGAGCCTCGAGCAGTACTTC.

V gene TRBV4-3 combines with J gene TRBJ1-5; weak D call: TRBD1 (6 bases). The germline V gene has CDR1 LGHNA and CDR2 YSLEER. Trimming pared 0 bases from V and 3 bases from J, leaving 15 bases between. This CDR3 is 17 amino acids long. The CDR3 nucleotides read TGCGCCAGCAGCCAAGATCCCCCCAGGGGTAACAATCAGCCCCAGCATTTT. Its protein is CASSQDPPRGNNQPQHF.

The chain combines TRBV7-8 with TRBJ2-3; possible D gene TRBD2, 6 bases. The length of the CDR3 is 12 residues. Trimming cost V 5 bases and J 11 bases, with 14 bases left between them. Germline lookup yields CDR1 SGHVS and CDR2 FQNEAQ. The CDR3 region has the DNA TGTGCCAGCAGCCAACCGGGACTCTTGCAGTATTTT. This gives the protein CASSQPGLLQYF.

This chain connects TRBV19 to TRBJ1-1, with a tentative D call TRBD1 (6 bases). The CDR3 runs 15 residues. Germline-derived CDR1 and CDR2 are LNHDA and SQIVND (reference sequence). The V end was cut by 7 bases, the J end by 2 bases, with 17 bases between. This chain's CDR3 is CASTFTGMRNTEAFF. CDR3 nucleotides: TGTGCCAGTACCTTCACAGGGATGCGAAACACTGAAGCTTTCTTT.

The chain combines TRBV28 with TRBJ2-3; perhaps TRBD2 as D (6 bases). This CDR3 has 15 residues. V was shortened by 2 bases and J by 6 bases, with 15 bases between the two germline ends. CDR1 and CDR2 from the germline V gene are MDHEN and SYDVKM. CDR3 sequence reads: CASSLDRDFGDTQYF. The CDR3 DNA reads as TGTGCCAGCAGTTTAGATCGGGACTTTGGGGATACGCAGTATTTT.

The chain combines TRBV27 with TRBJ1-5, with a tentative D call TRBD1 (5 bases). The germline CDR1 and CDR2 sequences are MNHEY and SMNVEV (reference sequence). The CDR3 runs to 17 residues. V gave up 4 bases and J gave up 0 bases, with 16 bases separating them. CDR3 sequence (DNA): TGTGCCAGCAGTTCCCTTATGGGACTCCCTAGCAATCAGCCCCAGCATTTT. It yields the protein CASSSLMGLPSNQPQHF.

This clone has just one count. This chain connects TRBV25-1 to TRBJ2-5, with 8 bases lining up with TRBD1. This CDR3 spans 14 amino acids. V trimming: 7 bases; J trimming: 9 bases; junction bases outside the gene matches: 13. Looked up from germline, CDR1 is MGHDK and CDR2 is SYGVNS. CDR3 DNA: TGTGCCAGCACTCCGGACAGGGCCCATGAGGCCCAGTACTTC. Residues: CASTPDRAHEAQYF.

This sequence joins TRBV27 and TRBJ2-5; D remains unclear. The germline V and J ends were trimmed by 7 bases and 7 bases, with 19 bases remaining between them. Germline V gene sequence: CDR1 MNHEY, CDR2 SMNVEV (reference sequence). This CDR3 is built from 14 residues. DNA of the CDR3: TGTGCCAGCACCCGAGAGAACGCCCCTGGGACCCAGTACTTC. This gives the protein CASTRENAPGTQYF.

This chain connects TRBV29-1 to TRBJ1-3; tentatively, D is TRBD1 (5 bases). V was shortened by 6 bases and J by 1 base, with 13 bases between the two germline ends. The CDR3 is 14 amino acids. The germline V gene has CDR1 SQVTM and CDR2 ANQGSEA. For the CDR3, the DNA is TGCAGCGTCCTGACAGAATTGTCTGGAAACACCATATATTTT. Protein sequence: CSVLTELSGNTIYF.

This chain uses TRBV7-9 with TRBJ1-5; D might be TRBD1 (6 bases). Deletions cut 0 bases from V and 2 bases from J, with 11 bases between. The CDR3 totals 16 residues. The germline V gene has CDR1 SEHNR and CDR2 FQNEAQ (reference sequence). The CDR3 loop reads CASSLARTGRNQPQHF. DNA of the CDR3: TGTGCCAGCAGCTTAGCCCGAACAGGGCGCAATCAGCCCCAGCATTTT.

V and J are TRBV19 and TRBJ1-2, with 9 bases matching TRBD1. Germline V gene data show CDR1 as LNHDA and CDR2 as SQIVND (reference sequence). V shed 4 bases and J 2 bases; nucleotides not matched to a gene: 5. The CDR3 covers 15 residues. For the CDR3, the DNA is TGTGCCAGTAGTAGAGGACAGGGGCCAAACTATGGCTACACCTTC. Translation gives CASSRGQGPNYGYTF.

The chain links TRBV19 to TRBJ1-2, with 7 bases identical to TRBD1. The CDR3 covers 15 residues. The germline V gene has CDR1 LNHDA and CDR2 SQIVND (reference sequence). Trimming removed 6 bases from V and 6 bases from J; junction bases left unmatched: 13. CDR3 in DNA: TGTGCCAGTAGCCCTAACAGGGGCCCGGTCAATGGCTACACCTTC. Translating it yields CASSPNRGPVNGYTF.

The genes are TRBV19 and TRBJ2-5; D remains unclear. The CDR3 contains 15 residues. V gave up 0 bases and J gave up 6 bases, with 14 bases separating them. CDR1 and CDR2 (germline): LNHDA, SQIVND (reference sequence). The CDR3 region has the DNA TGTGCCAGTAGTATAGATCACCACTCCCCCCAGACCCAGTACTTC. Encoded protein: CASSIDHHSPQTQYF.

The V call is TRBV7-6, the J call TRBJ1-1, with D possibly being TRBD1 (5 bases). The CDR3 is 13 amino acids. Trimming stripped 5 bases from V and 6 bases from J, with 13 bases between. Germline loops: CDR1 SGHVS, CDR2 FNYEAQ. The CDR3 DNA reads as TGTGCCAGCAGCCAAAAGGGGTTGGCTGAAGCTTTCTTT. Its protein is CASSQKGLAEAFF.

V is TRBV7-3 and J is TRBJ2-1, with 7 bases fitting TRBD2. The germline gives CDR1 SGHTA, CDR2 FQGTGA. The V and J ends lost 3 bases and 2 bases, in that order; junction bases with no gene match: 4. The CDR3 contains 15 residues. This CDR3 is CASSLGLAAYNEQFF. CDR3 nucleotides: TGTGCCAGCAGCTTGGGCCTAGCGGCCTACAATGAGCAGTTCTTC.